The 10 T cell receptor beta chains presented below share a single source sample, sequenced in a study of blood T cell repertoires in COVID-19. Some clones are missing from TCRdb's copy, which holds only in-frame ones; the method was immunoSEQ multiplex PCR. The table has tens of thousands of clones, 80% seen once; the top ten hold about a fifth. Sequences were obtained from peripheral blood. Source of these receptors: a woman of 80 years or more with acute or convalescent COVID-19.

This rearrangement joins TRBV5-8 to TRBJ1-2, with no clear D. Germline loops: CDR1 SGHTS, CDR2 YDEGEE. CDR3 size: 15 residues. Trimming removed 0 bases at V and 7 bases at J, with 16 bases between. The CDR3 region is CASSLEVRREAGYTF. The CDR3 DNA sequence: TGTGCCAGCAGCTTGGAAGTTAGGAGGGAGGCTGGCTACACCTTC.

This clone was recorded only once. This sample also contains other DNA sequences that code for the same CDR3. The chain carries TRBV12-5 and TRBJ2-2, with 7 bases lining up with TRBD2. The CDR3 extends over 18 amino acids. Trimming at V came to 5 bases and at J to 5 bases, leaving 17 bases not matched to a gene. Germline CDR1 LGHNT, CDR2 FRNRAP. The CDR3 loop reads CASGGLSREGRGTGELFF. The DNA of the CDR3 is TGTGCTAGTGGTGGTTTATCGAGGGAGGGCCGTGGGACCGGGGAGCTGTTTTTT.

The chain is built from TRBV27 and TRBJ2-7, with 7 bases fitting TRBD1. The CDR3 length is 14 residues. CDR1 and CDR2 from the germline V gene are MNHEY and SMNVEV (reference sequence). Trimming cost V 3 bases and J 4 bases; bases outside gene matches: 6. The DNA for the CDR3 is TGTGCCAGCAGTTTCGACAGGGATTTATACGAGCAGTACTTC. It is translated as CASSFDRDLYEQYF.

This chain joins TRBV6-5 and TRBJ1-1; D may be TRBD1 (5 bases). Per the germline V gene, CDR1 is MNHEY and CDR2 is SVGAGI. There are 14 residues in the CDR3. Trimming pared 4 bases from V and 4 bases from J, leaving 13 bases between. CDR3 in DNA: TGTGCCAGCAGTTGGGGCGGGAAGGGCACTGAAGCTTTCTTT. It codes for CASSWGGKGTEAFF.

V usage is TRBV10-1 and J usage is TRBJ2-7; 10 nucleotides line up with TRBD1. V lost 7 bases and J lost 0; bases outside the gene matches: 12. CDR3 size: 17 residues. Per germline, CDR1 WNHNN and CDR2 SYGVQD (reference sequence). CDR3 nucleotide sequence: TGCGCCAGCATTACCGGGACAGGGGAATCAGACTCCTACGAGCAGTACTTC. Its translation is CASITGTGESDSYEQYF.

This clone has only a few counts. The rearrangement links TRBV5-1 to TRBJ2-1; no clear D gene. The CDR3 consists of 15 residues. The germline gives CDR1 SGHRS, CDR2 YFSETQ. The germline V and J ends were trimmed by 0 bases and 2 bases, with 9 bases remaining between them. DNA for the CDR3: TGCGCCAGCAGCTTGGTGGGTGGAGCCTACAATGAGCAGTTCTTC. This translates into CASSLVGGAYNEQFF.

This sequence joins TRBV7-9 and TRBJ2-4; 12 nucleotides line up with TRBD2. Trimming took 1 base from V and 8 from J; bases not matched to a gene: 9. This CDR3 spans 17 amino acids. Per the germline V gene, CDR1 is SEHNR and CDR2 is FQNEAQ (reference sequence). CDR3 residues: CASSLGGTSGRLDIQYF. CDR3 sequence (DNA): TGTGCCAGCAGCTTAGGCGGAACTAGCGGGAGGCTGGACATTCAGTACTTC.

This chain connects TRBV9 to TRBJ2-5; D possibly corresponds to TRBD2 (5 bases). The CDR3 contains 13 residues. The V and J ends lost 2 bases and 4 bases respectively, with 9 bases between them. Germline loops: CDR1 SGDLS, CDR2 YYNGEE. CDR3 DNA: TGTGCCAGCAGCGTTCGGGATTTAGAGACCCAGTACTTC. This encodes CASSVRDLETQYF.

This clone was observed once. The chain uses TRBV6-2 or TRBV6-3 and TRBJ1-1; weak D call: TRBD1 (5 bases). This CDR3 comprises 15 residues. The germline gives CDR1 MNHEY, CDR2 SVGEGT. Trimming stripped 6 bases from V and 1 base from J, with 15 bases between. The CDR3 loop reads CASSPFRTGNTEAFF. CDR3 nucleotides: TGTGCCAGCAGCCCATTTCGTACAGGGAACACTGAAGCTTTCTTT.

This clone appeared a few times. The CDR3 region is CASSLGPGRSNQPQHF. The CDR3 coding sequence is TGTGCCAGCAGCTTAGGGCCGGGAAGGAGCAATCAGCCCCAGCATTTT. The chain has TRBV7-8 and TRBJ1-5; no clear D. Germline CDR1 and CDR2: SGHVS and FQNEAQ. Trimming took off 1 base at V and 1 base at J, with 11 bases between the two ends. This CDR3 contains 16 residues. The variable domain in full, with the rest retrieved from reference TRBV7-8 and TRBJ1-5, is GAGVSQSPRYKVAKRGQDVALRCDPISGHVSLFWYQQALGQGPEFLTYFQNEAQLDKSGLPSDRFFAERPEGSVSTLKIQRTQQEDSAVYLCASSLGPGRSNQPQHFGDGTRLSIL.